This T cell receptor (beta chain) was captured by sequencing in a study of T cell changes during pregnancy in multiple sclerosis. Germline CDR1 reads SGHTS; CDR2 reads YDEGEE. This CDR3 has 15 residues. V was clipped by 1 base and J by 2 bases, with 10 bases between them. The protocol was immunoSEQ multiplex PCR, while the TCRdb copy is restricted to in-frame clones and leaves out a portion. The sample consists of 30,000 to 40,000 clones, approximately 93% of them appearing once. The source material was CD8+ T cells from peripheral blood mononuclear cells, sampled in the third trimester of pregnancy. This receptor was obtained from a female donor with multiple sclerosis, enrolled in a pregnancy study. The chain links TRBV5-8 to TRBJ1-5; D gene uncertain. In DNA form, the CDR3 reads TGTGCCAGCAGCTTGCTCGGTAGCGGCAATCAGCCCCAGCATTTT. Translating gives CASSLLGSGNQPQHF. Full variable domain (remainder filled in from reference TRBV5-8 and TRBJ1-5): EAGVTQSPTHLIKTRGQQATLRCSPISGHTSVYWYQQALGLGLQFLLWYDEGEERNRGNFPPRFSGRQFPNYSSELNVNALELEDSALYLCASSLLGSGNQPQHFGDGTRLSIL.